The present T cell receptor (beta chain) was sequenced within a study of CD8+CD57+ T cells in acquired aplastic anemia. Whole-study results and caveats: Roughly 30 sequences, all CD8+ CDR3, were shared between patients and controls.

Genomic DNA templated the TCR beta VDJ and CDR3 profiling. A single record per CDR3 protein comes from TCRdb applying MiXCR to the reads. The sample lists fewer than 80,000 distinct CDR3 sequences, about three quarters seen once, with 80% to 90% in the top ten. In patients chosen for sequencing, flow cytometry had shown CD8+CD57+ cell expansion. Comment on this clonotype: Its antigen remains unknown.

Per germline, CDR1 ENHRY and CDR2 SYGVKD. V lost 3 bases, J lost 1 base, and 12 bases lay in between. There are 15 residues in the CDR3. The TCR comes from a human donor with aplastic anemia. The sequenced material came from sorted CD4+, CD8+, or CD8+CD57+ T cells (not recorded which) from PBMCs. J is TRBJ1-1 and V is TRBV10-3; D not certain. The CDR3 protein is CAISDYQVQNTEAFF. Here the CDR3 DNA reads TGTGCCATCAGTGATTATCAGGTCCAGAACACTGAAGCTTTCTTT.